This T cell receptor (beta chain) was recovered during a study of T cells expressing NK-cell markers. This CDR3 is 15 amino acids long. The germline gives CDR1 SGHRS, CDR2 YFSETQ. TCRdb re-called the 5' RACE reads and catalogs CDR3 proteins one per entry, DNA excluded. The data show 200,000 to 300,000 distinct CDR3 sequences, and the top ten clones hold around 0.42%. Material: blood T cells: a sorted CD56 or NKG2C T cell subset, CD4+ or CD8+ T cells, or bulk PBMC T cells (not recorded which). This sequence originates from a man aged 18 to 30 in good health. The chain uses TRBV5-1 and TRBJ2-1; as DNA is missing, the TRBD1 call by TCRdb cannot be tested. CDR3 region: CASSLVWGPQDEQFF. Looking up the rest from reference TRBV5-1 and TRBJ2-1 gives the full variable domain: KAGVTQTPRYLIKTRGQQVTLSCSPISGHRSVSWYQQTPGQGLQFLFEYFSETQRNKGNFPGRFSGRQFSNSRSEMNVSTLELGDSALYLCASSLVWGPQDEQFFGPGTRLTVL.